This T cell receptor beta chain was recovered during a study of T cells expressing NK-cell markers. General study points: Dominant NKG2C+ clonotypes in six donors made up about 1.0-7.0% of CD8+ T cells. Researchers report these clonotypes also headed the CD3+CD56-NKG2C+ fraction in a handful of donors.

As the method of synthesis, 5'RACE template switching with UMIs yielded TCR beta cDNA. For each CDR3 protein, TCRdb gives one entry from its re-call of the 5' RACE reads, without DNA. The table lists some 340,000 distinct CDR3 sequences. As for this clonotype: Its antigen is undetermined.

The CDR3 sequence is 15 residues long. Germline V gives CDR1 SGHTA, CDR2 FQGNSA. The rearrangement links TRBV7-2 to TRBJ1-2; TCRdb's D gene call, TRBD1, goes unchecked for lack of DNA. This TCR was recovered from a man aged 18-75 years in good health. The sequencing sample was made of blood T cells: a sorted CD56 or NKG2C T cell subset, CD4+ or CD8+ T cells, or bulk PBMC T cells (not recorded which). The CDR3 sequence is CASSPRQGSSYGYTF.